This TCR beta chain is from a study of blood T cell repertoires in COVID-19 (dated by TCRdb to about 2020). A note on the overall study: Samples from collaborators originated in the United States, Italy and Spain and spanned both the acute and convalescent phases of COVID-19. The samples were drawn from two sources: the first 160 participants of the ongoing ImmuneRACE study, and over 950 subjects contributed by 6 global collaborators. The sample metadata nearly always contained a de-identified subject ID, COVID-19 status, age in years and sex. Deeply sampled blood TCRbeta repertoires from subjects exposed to, actively infected with, or recovered from COVID-19 were included in the dataset. A freely available public database, intended as a resource for researchers studying the immune response to SARS-CoV-2, is where the repertoires were released. Where available, HLA class I and class II types were obtained from metadata supplied by the sample provider rather than from assay-based typing. The material from the prospective study consisted of cDNA or gDNA derived from T cells, B-cell-depleted T cells, or PBMCs.

The immunoSEQ Assay, a bias-controlled multiplex PCR, was used to amplify TCRbeta CDR3 regions from genomic DNA. Under the source paper's analysis protocol: The number of nucleated cells in each sample was estimated by amplification of reference gene primers within the assay. To quantify the absolute abundance of each unique TCRbeta CDR3 rearrangement, sequence reads were collapsed and filtered. Productive Simpson clonality was computed per sample as the square root of Simpson's diversity index over productive rearrangements. In TCRdb, the immuneACCESS table is reduced to in-frame sequences with V and J assigned. These tables do not hold every clone; where another copy was compared, an unresolved V gene accounts for under half, and the others remain unexplained. V, J and clone size are those of that table, while D and trimming were read from the DNA. The sample includes some 300,000 clones, with roughly 87% observed a single time. About 2.5% of the sample lies in the top ten.

Of note for this clone: Its antigen remains undetermined. Base qualities are missing; no much larger clone stands one base away.

Here is what the overall study found, with its caveats: The amount of clinical and demographic metadata varied by source and participant and was provided uncurated.

For this chain, trimming is 6 bases at the V end and 4 bases at the J end, and the number of junction bases without a gene match is 7. Based on the germline V gene, the CDR1 and CDR2 sequences are SQVTM and ANQGSEA. CDR3 length: 16 amino acids, cysteine to phenylalanine. The read is trimmed to its CDR3 DNA, 48 bases read in frame from base 1. Collaborating institutions collected whole blood in K2EDTA tubes following their own protocols. Collaborator samples were shipped for TCRbeta analysis as frozen whole blood, isolated PBMCs, or DNA extracted from either sample type. The chain is encoded by TRBV29-1 joined to TRBJ2-6; TRBD1 matches 12 bases in the middle. The clonotype originates from a man younger than 30 with active or convalescent COVID-19. Sequenced input: peripheral blood. The CDR3 protein sequence reads: CSVWGQGASGANVLTF. The nucleotide sequence reads TGCAGCGTCTGGGGACAGGGGGCTTCCGGGGCCAACGTCCTGACTTTC.